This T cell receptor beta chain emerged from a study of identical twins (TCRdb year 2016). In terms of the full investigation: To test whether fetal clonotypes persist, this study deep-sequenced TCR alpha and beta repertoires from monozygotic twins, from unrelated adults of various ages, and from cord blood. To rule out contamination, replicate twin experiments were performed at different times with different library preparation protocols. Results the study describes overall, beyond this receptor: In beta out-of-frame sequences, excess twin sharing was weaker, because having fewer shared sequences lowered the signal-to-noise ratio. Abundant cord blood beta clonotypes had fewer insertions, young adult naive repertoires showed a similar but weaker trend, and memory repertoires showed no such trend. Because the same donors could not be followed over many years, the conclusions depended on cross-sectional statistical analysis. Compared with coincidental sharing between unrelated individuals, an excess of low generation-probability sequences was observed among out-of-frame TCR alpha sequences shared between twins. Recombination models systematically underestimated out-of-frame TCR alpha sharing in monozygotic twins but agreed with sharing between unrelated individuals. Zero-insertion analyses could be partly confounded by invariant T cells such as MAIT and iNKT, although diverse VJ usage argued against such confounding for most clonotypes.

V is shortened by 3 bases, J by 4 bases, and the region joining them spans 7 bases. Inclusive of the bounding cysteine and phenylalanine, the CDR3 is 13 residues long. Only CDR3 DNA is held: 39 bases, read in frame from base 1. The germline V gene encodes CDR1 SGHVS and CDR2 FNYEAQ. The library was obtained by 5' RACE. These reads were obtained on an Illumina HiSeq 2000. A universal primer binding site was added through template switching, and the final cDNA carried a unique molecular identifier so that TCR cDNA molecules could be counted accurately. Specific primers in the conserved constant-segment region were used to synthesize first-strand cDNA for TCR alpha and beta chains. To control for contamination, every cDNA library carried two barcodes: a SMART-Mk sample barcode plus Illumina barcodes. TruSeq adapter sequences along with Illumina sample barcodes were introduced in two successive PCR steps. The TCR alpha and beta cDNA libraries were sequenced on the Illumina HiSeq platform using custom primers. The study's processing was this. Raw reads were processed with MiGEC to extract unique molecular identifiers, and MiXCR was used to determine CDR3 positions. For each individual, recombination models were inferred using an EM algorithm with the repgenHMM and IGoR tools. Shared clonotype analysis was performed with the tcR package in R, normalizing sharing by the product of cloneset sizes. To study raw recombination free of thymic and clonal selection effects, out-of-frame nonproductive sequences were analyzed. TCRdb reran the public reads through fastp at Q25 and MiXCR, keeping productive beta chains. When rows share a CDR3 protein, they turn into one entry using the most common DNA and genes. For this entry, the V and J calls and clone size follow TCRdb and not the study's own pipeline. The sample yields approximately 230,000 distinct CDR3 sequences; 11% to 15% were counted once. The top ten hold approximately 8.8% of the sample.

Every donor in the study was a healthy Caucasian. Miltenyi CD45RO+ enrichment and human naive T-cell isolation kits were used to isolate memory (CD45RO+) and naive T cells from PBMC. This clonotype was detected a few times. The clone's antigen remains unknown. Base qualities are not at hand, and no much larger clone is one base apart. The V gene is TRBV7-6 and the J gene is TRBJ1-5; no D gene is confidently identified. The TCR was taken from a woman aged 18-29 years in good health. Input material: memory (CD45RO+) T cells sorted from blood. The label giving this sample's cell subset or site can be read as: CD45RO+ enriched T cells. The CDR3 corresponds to CASSLGHNQPQHF. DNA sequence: TGTGCCAGCAGCTTGGGCCATAATCAGCCCCAGCATTTT.